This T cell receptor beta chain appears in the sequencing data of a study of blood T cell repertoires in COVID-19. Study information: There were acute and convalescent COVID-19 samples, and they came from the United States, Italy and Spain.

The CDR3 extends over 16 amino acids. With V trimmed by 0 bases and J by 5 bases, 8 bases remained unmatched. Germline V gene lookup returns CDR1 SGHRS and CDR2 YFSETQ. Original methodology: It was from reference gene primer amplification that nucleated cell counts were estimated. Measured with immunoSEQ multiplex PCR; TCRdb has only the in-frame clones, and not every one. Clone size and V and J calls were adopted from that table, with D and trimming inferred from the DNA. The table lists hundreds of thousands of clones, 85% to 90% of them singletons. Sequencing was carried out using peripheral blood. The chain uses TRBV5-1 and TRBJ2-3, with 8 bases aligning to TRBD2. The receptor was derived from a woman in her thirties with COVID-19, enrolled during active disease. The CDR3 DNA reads TGCGCCAGCAGCTTGGATCGCGCGGGAGGAAGAGATACGCAGTATTTT. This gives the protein CASSLDRAGGRDTQYF. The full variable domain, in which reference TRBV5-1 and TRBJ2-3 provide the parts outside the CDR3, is KAGVTQTPRYLIKTRGQQVTLSCSPISGHRSVSWYQQTPGQGLQFLFEYFSETQRNKGNFPGRFSGRQFSNSRSEMNVSTLELGDSALYLCASSLDRAGGRDTQYFGPGTRLTVL.